This entry lists 8 T cell receptor beta chains sequenced from one sample in a study of tumor-infiltrating lymphocytes in primary liver carcinoma. Between 20 and 30 mg of unsorted bulk tissue served as the source from which RNA and DNA were co-extracted. A constant-region primer primed TCR beta cDNA synthesis from roughly 520 ng of total RNA. TCR beta libraries came from three nested multiplex PCR rounds using slightly modified ARM-PCR. Two initial PCR rounds of around 9 cycles each paired TRBV1-TRBV30 forward primers with a C-beta reverse primer. TCRdb recomputed calls from the multiplex PCR reads with MiXCR, one row per CDR3 protein. Among approximately 74,000 distinct CDR3 sequences, about 64% were seen once, and the ten largest hold approximately 14%. Specimen: liver tumor tissue from sampling region 4. Subset defined: tumor region T4, right-lateral pole. These receptors all stem from a woman aged 55-69 years with primary liver carcinoma and hepatitis B virus infection.

Notes on this clonotype: A read error is possible here, since a much larger clone lies one base away. The V and J genes are TRBV12-3 or TRBV12-4 and TRBJ2-3; TRBD2 matches at 7 bases. CDR3 length: 14 amino acids. The ends lost 5 bases at V and 4 bases at J; junction bases unmatched: 6. CDR3 region: CASSLGRASDTQYF. DNA for the CDR3: TGTGCCAGCAGTCTTGGGAGGGCCTCAGATACGCAGTATTTT.

This sequence joins TRBV12-3 or TRBV12-4 and TRBJ1-5, with a possible D match to TRBD1 (6 bases). The CDR3 loop spans 16 amino acids. CDR3 sequence (DNA): TGTGCTAGCGGTTTAGATGGGGGGGCAGGGTCTCAGCCCCAGCATTTT. It specifies CASGLDGGAGSQPQHF.

With respect to this clonotype: Likely a read error: the CDR3 ends without its conserved phenylalanine or tryptophan. The chain uses TRBV28 and TRBJ2-1; D tentatively fits TRBD1 or TRBD2 (5 bases each). The CDR3 loop spans 16 amino acids. V lost 6 bases to trimming and J lost 10 bases, with 25 bases between them. Germline V CDR1 and CDR2: MDHEN, SYDVKM. CDR3: CASRSLSGPSRREQFL. The CDR3 DNA reads TGTGCCAGCAGATCACTTTCGGGACCATCACGCAGGGAGCAGTTCTTA.

In regard to this clonotype: A read error is possible here, since a much larger clone lies one base away. The V call is TRBV30, the J call TRBJ1-1, with TRBD1 as a possible D gene (5 bases). V lost 4 bases and J lost 7, with 28 bases in between. The germline V gene has CDR1 GTSNPN and CDR2 SVGIG (reference sequence). There are 17 residues in the CDR3. CDR3 region: CAWMRKVQAQRGGEAFF. The CDR3, as DNA: TGTGCCTGGATGAGGAAAGTACAGGCACAGAGGGGAGGTGAAGCTTTCTTT.

In the case of this clonotype: One end of the junction varies from germline; a read error may be responsible. V gene TRBV5-1 combines with J gene TRBJ2-5; D not certain. The germline V gene has CDR1 SGHRS and CDR2 YFSETQ. CDR3 length equals 12 residues. CDR3 sequence (DNA): TGCGCCAGCAGTCCCAAGCAAGGGACCCAGTACTTC. Amino acid sequence: CASSPKQGTQYF.

The rearrangement uses TRBV12-3 or TRBV12-4 and TRBJ1-5; D is ambiguous. Deletions cut 9 bases from V and 11 bases from J, with 20 bases between. The CDR3 spans 13 residues. CDR3 sequence (DNA): TGTGCCAGTAGCGTCGGAGGGCAGCAGTCCCAGCATTTT. It yields the protein CASSVGGQQSQHF.

Concerning this clonotype: Relative to the germline gene, one junction end is altered; a read error may explain this. This chain joins TRBV4-3 and TRBJ2-2; the D call may be TRBD1 or TRBD2 (5 bases each). The CDR3 runs to 19 residues. The V gene's germline CDR1 is LGHNA and CDR2 YSLEER. The CDR3 region is CASSPRSPTWGGSTGELSF. CDR3 bases: TGCGCCAGCAGCCCCCGAAGCCCGACATGGGGCGGCTCCACCGGGGAGCTGTCTTTT.

Notes on this clonotype: One end of the junction varies from germline; a read error may be responsible. The chain joins TRBV6-5 to TRBJ1-3; TRBD1 agrees at 7 bases. The CDR3 spans 15 residues. Germline CDR1 reads MNHEY; CDR2 reads SVGAGI. CDR3 residues: CASSPQGNYGNIIYF. The CDR3 bases are TGTGCCAGCAGTCCACAGGGGAACTATGGAAACATCATATATTTT.